The clone carrying this T cell receptor (beta chain) was found a few times. The sample originates from a study of sequential checkpoint blockade in melanoma. Turning to the study itself: Patients were randomized 1:1 to nivolumab-then-ipilimumab or ipilimumab-then-nivolumab first-line. Maintenance nivolumab came after either treatment sequence.

The repertoire was sequenced with immunoSEQ multiplex PCR; TCRdb's copy has only in-frame clones and lacks some. The table lists 10,000 or so clones, around 74% of them singletons, with 25% to 35% in the top ten. Germline lookup yields CDR1 SGDLS and CDR2 YYNGEE. The CDR3 loop spans 15 amino acids. The trim removed 0 bases at V and 2 bases at J, leaving 5 bases unmatched. Treatment of the sample: randomized to nivolumab then ipilimumab (arm A) or the reverse (arm B). None of the patients previously received DNA-damaging chemotherapy. Live CD3+CD8+ CD19− CD56− cells were sorted from PBMCs. This material consisted of CD8+ T cells sorted from blood (inferred from file names), taken from a patient given nivolumab and ipilimumab in sequence. The rearrangement uses TRBV9 and TRBJ2-7; 7 bases agree with TRBD1. This clonotype originated in a human donor with melanoma. CDR3 DNA sequence: TGTGCCAGCAGCGTAGGGTCAGGGGGTCCCTACGAGCAGTACTTC. It yields the protein CASSVGSGGPYEQYF.